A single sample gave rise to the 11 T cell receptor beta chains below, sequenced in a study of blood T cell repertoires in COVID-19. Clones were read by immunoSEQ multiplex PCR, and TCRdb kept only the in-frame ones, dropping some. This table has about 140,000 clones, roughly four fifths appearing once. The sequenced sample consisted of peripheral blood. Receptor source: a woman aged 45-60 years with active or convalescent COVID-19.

The CDR3, as DNA: TGTGCCAGCTCACCGACCCGGAGCTCCTACAATGAGCAGTTCTTC. Its translation: CASSPTRSSYNEQFF. V and J are TRBV18 and TRBJ2-1; D uncertain. Germline V gives CDR1 KGHSH, CDR2 LQKENI. The germline V and J ends were trimmed by 3 bases and 0 bases, with 9 bases remaining between them. The CDR3 runs to 15 residues.

CDR3 region: CASSPVQIYGYTF. The CDR3 DNA sequence: TGTGCCAGCAGCCCCGTGCAGATATATGGCTACACCTTC. This chain uses TRBV7-9 with TRBJ1-2; no reliable D call. The CDR3 spans 13 residues. Trimming removed 5 bases from V and 5 bases from J, with 12 bases in between. Germline CDR1 SEHNR, CDR2 FQNEAQ (reference sequence).

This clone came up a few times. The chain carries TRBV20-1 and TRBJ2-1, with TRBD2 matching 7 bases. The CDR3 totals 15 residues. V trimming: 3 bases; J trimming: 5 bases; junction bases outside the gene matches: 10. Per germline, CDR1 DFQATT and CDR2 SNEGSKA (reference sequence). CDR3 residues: CSASLPLAPHNEQFF. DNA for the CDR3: TGCAGTGCTAGTCTTCCACTAGCGCCCCACAATGAGCAGTTCTTC.

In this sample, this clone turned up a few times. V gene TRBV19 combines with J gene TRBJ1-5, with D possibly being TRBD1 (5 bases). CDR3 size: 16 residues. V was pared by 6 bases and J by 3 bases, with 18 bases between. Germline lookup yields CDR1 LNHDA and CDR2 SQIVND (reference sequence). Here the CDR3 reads CASRPPVGGSNQPQHF. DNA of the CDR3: TGTGCCAGTAGACCCCCCGTGGGGGGGTCCAATCAGCCCCAGCATTTT.

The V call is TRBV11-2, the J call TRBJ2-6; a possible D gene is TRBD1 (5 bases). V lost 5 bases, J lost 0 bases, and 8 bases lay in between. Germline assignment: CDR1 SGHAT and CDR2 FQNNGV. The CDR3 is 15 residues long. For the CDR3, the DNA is TGTGCCAGCAGCCCTCAGGGCTCTGGGGCCAACGTCCTGACTTTC. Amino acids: CASSPQGSGANVLTF.

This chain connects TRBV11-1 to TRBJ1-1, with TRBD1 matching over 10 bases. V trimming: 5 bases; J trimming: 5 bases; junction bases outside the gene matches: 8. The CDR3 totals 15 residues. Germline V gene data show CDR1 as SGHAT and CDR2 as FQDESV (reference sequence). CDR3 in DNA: TGTGCCAGCAGCGCGGGACAGGGGCGGGATACTGAAGCTTTCTTT. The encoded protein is CASSAGQGRDTEAFF.

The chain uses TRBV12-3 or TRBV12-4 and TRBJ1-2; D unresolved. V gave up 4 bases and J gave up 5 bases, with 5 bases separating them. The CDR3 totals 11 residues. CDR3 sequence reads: CASSSFYGYTF. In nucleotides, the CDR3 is TGTGCCAGCAGTTCCTTTTATGGCTACACCTTC.

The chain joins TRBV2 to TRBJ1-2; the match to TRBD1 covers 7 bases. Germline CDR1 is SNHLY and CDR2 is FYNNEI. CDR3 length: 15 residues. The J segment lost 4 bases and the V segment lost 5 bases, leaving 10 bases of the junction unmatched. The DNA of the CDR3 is TGTGCCAGCAGTTTTTTCCCACAGGGGAGCTATGGCTACACCTTC. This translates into CASSFFPQGSYGYTF. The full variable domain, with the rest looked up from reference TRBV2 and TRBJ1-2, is EPEVTQTPSHQVTQMGQEVILRCVPISNHLYFYWYRQILGQKVEFLVSFYNNEISEKSEIFDDQFSVERPDGSNFTLKIRSTKLEDSAMYFCASSFFPQGSYGYTFGSGTRLTVV.

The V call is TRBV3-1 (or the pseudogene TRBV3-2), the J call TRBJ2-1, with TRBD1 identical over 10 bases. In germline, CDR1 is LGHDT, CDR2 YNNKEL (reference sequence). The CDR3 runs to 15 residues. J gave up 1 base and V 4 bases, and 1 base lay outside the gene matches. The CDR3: CASSRQGASYNEQFF. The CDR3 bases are TGTGCCAGCAGCCGACAGGGGGCTTCCTACAATGAGCAGTTCTTC.

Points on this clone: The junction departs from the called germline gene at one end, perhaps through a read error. This CDR3 is CASSDGTTNAGELFF. As DNA, the CDR3 is TGTGCCAGCAGTGACGGGACAACGAACGCCGGGGAGCTGTTTTTT. The chain combines TRBV2 with TRBJ2-2; tentatively, D is TRBD1 (6 bases). From germline, CDR1 is SNHLY and CDR2 FYNNEI. The CDR3 loop spans 15 amino acids. Looking up the rest from reference TRBV2 and TRBJ2-2 gives the full variable domain: EPEVTQTPSHQVTQMGQEVILRCVPISNHLYFYWYRQILGQKVEFLVSFYNNEISEKSEIFDDQFSVERPDGSNFTLKIRSTKLEDSAMYFCASSDGTTNAGELFFGEGSRLTVL.

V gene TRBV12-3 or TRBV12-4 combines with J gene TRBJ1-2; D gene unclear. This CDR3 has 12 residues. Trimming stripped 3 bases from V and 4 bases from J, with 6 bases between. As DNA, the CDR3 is TGTGCCAGCAGTTTCCGGGGCTATGGCTACACCTTC. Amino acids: CASSFRGYGYTF.